This T cell receptor (beta chain) is from a study of blood T cells in healthy people across ages. Overall study findings and caveats: The long-lived group displayed more naive CD4+ cells, plus higher diversity, than the aged donors did.

The germline V gene has CDR1 SGHAT and CDR2 FQNNGV. V was cut by 0 bases and J by 7 bases, with 10 bases left in between. The CDR3 has 13 amino acids. For the second PCR, which ran for 7 to 11 cycles, a sample-barcoded 5' primer and a J-beta primer mix were used. Each TCR beta cDNA got a 12-nucleotide random molecular identifier. Using its own MiXCR run on the 5' RACE reads, TCRdb lists one record per CDR3 protein. The sample carries about 1.8 million distinct CDR3 sequences, about 50% recorded once. Remarks on this clonotype: No antigen is known for it.

Per individual sample, total RNA of at least 6 micrograms was extracted. Material for sequencing was blood. The rearrangement joins TRBV11-2 to TRBJ2-7; the D is unclear. This receptor was identified in a woman aged 40 to 50 in good health. The CDR3 region is CASSLEQLREQYF. The CDR3 DNA reads as TGTGCCAGCAGCTTAGAGCAGCTTCGGGAGCAGTACTTC. The complete variable domain, with remaining parts taken from reference TRBV11-2 and TRBJ2-7, reads EAGVAQSPRYKIIEKRQSVAFWCNPISGHATLYWYQQILGQGPKLLIQFQNNGVVDDSQLPKDRFSAERLKGVDSTLKIQPAKLEDSAVYLCASSLEQLREQYFGPGTRLTVT.